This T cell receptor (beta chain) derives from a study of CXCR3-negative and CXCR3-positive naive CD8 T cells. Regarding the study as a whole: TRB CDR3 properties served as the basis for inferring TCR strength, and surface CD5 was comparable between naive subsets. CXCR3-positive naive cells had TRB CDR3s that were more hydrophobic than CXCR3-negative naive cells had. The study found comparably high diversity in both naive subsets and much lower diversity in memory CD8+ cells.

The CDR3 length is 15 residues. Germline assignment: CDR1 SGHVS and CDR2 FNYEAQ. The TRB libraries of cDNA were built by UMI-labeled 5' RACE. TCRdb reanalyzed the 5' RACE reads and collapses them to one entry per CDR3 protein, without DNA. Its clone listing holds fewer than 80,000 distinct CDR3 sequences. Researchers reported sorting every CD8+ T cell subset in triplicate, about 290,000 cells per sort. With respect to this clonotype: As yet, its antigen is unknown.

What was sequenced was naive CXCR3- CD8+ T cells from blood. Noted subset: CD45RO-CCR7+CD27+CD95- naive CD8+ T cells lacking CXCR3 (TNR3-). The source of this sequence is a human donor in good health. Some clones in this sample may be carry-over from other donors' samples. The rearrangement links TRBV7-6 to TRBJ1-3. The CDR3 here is CASSLALGAGNTIYF. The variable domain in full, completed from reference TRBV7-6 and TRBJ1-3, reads GAGVSQSPRYKVTKRGQDVALRCDPISGHVSLYWYRQALGQGPEFLTYFNYEAQQDKSGLPNDRFSAERPEGSISTLTIQRTEQRDSAMYRCASSLALGAGNTIYFGEGSWLTVV.